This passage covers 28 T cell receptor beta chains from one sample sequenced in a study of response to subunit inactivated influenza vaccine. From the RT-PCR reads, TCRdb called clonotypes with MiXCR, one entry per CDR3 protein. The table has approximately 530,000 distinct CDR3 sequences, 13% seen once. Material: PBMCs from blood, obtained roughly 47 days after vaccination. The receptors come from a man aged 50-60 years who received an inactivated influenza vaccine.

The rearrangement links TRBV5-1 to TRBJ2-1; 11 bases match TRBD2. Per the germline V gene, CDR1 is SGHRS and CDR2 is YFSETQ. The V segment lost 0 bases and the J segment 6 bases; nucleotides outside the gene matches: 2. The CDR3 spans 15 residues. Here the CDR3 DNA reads TGCGCCAGCAGCTTGGGGACTAGCGGGCGCAATGAGCAGTTCTTC. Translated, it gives CASSLGTSGRNEQFF. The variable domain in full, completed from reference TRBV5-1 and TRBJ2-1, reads KAGVTQTPRYLIKTRGQQVTLSCSPISGHRSVSWYQQTPGQGLQFLFEYFSETQRNKGNFPGRFSGRQFSNSRSEMNVSTLELGDSALYLCASSLGTSGRNEQFFGPGTRLTVL.

This CDR3 reads CASSWTKETQYF. For the CDR3, the DNA is TGTGCCAGCAGCTGGACTAAAGAGACCCAGTACTTC. The chain is built from TRBV11-2 and TRBJ2-5; D possibly corresponds to TRBD2 (6 bases). V lost 4 bases to trimming and J lost 3 bases, with 6 bases between them. This CDR3 comprises 12 residues. The germline V gene has CDR1 SGHAT and CDR2 FQNNGV. The full variable domain, its missing parts supplied by reference TRBV11-2 and TRBJ2-5, is EAGVAQSPRYKIIEKRQSVAFWCNPISGHATLYWYQQILGQGPKLLIQFQNNGVVDDSQLPKDRFSAERLKGVDSTLKIQPAKLEDSAVYLCASSWTKETQYFGPGTRLLVL.

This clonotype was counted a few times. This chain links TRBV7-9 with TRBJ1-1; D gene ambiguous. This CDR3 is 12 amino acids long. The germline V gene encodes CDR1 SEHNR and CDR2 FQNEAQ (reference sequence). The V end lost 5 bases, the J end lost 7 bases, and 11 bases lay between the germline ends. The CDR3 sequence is CASSQEINEAFF. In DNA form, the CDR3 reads TGTGCCAGCAGCCAGGAGATCAATGAAGCTTTCTTT.

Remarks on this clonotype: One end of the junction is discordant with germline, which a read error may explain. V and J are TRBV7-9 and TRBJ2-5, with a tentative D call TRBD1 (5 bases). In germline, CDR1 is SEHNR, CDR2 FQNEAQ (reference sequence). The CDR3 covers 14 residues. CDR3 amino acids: CASSRSLYGHGPDF. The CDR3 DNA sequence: TGTGCCAGCAGCCGATCCCTATACGGACACGGCCCCGACTTC. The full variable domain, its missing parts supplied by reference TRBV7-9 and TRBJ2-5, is DTGVSQNPRHKITKRGQNVTFRCDPISEHNRLYWYRQTLGQGPEFLTYFQNEAQLEKSRLLSDRFSAERPKGSFSTLEIQRTEQGDSAMYLCASSRSLYGHGPDFGPGTRLLVL.

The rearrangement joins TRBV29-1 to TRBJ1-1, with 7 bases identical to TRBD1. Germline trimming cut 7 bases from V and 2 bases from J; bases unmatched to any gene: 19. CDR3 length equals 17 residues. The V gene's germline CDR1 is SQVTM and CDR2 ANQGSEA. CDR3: CSAGGTALTLTNTEAFF. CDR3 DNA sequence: TGCAGCGCTGGGGGGACAGCCTTAACCCTTACTAACACTGAAGCTTTCTTT.

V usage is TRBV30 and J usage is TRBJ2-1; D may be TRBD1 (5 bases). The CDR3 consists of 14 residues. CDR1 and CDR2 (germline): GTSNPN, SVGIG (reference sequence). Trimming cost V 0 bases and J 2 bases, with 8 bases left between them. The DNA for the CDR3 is TGTGCCTGGAGTGTAGGGGTGACCTACAATGAGCAGTTCTTC. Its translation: CAWSVGVTYNEQFF.

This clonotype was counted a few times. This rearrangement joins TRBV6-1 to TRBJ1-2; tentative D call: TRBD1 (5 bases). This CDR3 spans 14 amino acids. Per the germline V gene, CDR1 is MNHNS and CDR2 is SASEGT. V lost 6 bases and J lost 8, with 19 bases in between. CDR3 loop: CASSLSQGSKGYTF. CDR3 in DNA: TGTGCCAGCAGCCTCTCCCAGGGATCAAAGGGCTACACCTTC.

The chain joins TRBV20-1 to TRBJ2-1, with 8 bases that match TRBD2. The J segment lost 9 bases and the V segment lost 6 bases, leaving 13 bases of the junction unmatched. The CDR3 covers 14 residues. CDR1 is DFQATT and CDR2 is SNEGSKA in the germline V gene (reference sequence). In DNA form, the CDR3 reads TGCAGTGCACAAACCGGGACTAGTGGTGGTGAGCAGTTCTTC. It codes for CSAQTGTSGGEQFF.

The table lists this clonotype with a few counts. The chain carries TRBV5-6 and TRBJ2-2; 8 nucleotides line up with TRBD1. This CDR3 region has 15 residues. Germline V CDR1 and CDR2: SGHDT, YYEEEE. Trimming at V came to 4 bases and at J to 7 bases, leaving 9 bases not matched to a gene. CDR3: CASSQTGGRGGELFF. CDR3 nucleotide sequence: TGTGCCAGCAGCCAAACAGGGGGTCGCGGCGGGGAGCTGTTTTTT.

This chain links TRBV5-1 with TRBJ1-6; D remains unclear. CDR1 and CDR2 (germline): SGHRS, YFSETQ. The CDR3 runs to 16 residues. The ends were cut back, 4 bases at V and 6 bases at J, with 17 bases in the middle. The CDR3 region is CASSPLSPAVNSPLHF. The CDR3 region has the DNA TGCGCCAGCAGCCCGCTAAGTCCAGCGGTTAATTCACCCCTCCACTTT.

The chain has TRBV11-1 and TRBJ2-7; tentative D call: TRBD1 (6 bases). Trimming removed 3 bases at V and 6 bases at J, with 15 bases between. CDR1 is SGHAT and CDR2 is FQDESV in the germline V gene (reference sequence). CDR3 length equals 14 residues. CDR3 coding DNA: TGTGCCAGCAGCTTGGTAGGGGGTGGCGGCGAGCAGTACTTC. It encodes CASSLVGGGGEQYF.

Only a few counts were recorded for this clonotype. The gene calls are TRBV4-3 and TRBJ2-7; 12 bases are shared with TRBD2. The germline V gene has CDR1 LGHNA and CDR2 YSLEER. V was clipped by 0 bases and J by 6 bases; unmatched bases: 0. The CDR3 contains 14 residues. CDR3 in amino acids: CASSQELAGGEQYF. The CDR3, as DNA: TGCGCCAGCAGCCAAGAACTAGCGGGAGGCGAGCAGTACTTC.

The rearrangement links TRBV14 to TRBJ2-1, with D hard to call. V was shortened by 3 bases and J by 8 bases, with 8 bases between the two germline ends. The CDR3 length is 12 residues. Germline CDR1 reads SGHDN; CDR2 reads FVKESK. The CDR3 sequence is CASSQARDEQFF. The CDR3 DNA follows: TGTGCCAGCAGCCAGGCCCGGGATGAGCAGTTCTTC. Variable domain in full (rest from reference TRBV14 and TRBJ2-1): EAGVTQFPSHSVIEKGQTVTLRCDPISGHDNLYWYRRVMGKEIKFLLHFVKESKQDESGMPNNRFLAERTGGTYSTLKVQPAELEDSGVYFCASSQARDEQFFGPGTRLTVL.

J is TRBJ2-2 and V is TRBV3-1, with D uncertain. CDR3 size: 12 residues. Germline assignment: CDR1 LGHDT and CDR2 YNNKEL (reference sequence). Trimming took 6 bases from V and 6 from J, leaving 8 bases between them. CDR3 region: CASRRSAGELFF. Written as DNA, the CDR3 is TGTGCCAGCAGACGGTCCGCCGGGGAGCTGTTTTTT.

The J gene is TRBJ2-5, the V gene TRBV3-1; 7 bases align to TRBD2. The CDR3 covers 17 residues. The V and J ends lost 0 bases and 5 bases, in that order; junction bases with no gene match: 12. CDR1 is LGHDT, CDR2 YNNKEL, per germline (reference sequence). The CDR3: CASSQDLWEGSAETQYF. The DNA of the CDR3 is TGTGCCAGCAGCCAAGATCTGTGGGAGGGGAGTGCGGAGACCCAGTACTTC.

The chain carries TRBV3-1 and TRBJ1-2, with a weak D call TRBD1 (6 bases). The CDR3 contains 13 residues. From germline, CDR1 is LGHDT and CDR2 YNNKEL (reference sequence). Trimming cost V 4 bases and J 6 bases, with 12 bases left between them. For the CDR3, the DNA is TGTGCCAGCAGCCCTTGGGGGGCGGATGGCTACACCTTC. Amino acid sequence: CASSPWGADGYTF.

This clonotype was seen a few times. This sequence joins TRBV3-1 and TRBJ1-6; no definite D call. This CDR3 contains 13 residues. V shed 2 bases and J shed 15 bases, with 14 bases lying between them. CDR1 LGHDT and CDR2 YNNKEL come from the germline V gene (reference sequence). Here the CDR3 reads CASSQSRGGYLHF. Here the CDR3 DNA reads TGTGCCAGCAGCCAATCCCGCGGCGGCTACCTCCACTTT.

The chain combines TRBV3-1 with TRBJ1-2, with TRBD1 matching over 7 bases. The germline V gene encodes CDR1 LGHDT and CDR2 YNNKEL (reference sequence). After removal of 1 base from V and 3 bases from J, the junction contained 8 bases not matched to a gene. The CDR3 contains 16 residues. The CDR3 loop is CASSQVMTGLDYGYTF. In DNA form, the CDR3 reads TGTGCCAGCAGCCAAGTCATGACAGGGTTGGACTATGGCTACACCTTC. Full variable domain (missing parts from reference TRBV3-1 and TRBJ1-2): DTAVSQTPKYLVTQMGNDKSIKCEQNLGHDTMYWYKQDSKKFLKIMFSYNNKELIINETVPNRFSPKSPDKAHLNLHINSLELGDSAVYFCASSQVMTGLDYGYTFGSGTRLTVV.

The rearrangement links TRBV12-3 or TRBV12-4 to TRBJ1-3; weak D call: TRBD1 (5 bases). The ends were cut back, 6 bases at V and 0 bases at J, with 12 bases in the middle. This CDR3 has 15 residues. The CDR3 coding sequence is TGTGCCAGCAGCCCCAGGGACTACTCTGGAAACACCATATATTTT. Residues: CASSPRDYSGNTIYF.

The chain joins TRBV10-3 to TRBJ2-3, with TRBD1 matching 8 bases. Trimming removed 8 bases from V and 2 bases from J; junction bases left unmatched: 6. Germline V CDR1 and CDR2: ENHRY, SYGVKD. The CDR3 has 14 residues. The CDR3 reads CAIRRGPDTDTQYF. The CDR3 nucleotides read TGTGCCATCCGCAGGGGGCCCGACACAGATACGCAGTATTTT.

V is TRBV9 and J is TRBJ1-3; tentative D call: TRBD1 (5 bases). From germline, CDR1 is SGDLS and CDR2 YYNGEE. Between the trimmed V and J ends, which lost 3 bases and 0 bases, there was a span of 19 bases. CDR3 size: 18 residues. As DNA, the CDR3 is TGTGCCAGCAGCGCGGGGGGACCATTCGGAAGCTCTGGAAACACCATATATTTT. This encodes CASSAGGPFGSSGNTIYF.

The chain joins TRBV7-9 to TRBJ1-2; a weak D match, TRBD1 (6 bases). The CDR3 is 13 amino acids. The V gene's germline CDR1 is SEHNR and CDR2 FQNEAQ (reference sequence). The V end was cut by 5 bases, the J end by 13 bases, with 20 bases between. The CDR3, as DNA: TGTGCCAGCAGCCGAGACAGGCTACAGGAGGTCACCTTC. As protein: CASSRDRLQEVTF. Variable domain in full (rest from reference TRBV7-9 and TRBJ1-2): DTGVSQNPRHKITKRGQNVTFRCDPISEHNRLYWYRQTLGQGPEFLTYFQNEAQLEKSRLLSDRFSAERPKGSFSTLEIQRTEQGDSAMYLCASSRDRLQEVTFGSGTRLTVV.

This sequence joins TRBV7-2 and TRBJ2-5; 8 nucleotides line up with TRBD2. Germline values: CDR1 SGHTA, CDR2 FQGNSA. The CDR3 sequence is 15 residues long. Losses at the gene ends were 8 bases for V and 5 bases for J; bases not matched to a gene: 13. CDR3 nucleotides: TGTGCCAGCTCTACATCGGCGGGAGGAAGCGAGACCCAGTACTTC. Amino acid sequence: CASSTSAGGSETQYF.

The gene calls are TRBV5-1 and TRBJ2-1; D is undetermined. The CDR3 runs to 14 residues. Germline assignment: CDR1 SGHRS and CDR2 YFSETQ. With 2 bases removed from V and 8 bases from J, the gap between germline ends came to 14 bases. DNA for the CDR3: TGCGCCAGCAGCTTCCGCGGACGGGCATATGAGCAGTTCTTC. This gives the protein CASSFRGRAYEQFF.

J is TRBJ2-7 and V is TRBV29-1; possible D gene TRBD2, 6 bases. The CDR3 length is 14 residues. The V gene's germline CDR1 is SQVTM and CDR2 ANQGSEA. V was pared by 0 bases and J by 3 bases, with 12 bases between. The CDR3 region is CSVEDRGTDYEQYF. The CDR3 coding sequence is TGCAGCGTTGAAGATCGCGGGACCGACTACGAGCAGTACTTC.

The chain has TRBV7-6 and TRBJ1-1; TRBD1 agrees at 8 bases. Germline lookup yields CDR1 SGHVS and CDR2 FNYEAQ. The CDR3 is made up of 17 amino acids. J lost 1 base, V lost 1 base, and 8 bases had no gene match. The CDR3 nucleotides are TGTGCCAGCAGCTTAGGTTCAGGGGGCGCGGGGAACACTGAAGCTTTCTTT. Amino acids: CASSLGSGGAGNTEAFF.

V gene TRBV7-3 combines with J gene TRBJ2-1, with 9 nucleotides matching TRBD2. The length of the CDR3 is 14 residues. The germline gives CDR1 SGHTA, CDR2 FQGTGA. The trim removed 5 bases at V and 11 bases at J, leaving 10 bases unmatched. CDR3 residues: CASSPSRTSEKQFF. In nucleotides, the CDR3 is TGTGCCAGCAGCCCCAGCCGGACTAGCGAAAAGCAGTTCTTC.

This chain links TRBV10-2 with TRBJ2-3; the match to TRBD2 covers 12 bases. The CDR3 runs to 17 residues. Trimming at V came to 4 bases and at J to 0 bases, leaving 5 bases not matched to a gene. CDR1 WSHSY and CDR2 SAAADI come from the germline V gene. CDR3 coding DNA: TGCGCCAGCAGTGGTCTAGCGGGGGGGTCTAGCACAGATACGCAGTATTTT. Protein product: CASSGLAGGSSTDTQYF.